The rows below give T cell receptor beta chains drawn from one sample of a study of CD8 T cells in Susac syndrome. TCRdb analysed the immunoSEQ multiplex PCR reads with MiXCR anew, one entry per CDR3 protein. The sample includes 200,000 to 250,000 distinct CDR3 sequences, roughly 96% of them seen just once. Sequencing input: CD4+ T cells from PBMCs. The receptors were gathered from a human donor with multiple sclerosis. CDR3s include the opening cysteine and the closing phenylalanine or tryptophan. D genes are given only for firm matches. Clone size is not always given. Where it is, it says once, few, many or a class for expanded clones.

v_gene: TRBV27; j_gene: TRBJ1-2; d_gene: TRBD1; abundance: -; CDR3nt: TGTGCCAGCATGATCAGACAGGGGTACGGCTACACCTTC; CDR3aa: CASMIRQGYGYTF
v_gene: TRBV20-1; j_gene: TRBJ2-3; d_gene: TRBD2; abundance: -; CDR3nt: TGCAGTGCTAGCCAACTAGCGGGAGGAGATACGCAGTATTTT; CDR3aa: CSASQLAGGDTQYF
v_gene: TRBV20-1; j_gene: TRBJ2-7; d_gene: TRBD1; abundance: -; CDR3nt: TGCAGTGCCAAATTCGGACAGGGGCCATCCTACGAGCAGTACTTC; CDR3aa: CSAKFGQGPSYEQYF
v_gene: TRBV20-1; j_gene: TRBJ1-2; d_gene: TRBD1; abundance: -; CDR3nt: TGCAGTGCTCCTGGGACAGGGGGCTATGGCTACACCTTC; CDR3aa: CSAPGTGGYGYTF
v_gene: TRBV20-1; j_gene: TRBJ2-7; d_gene: TRBD1; abundance: -; CDR3nt: TGCAGTGCTAGAAACCGGGACAGTTCCTACGAGCAGTACTTC; CDR3aa: CSARNRDSSYEQYF
v_gene: TRBV7-9; j_gene: TRBJ2-3; d_gene: -; abundance: -; CDR3nt: TGTGCCAGCACCCCCTTCGGGGATACGCAGTATTTT; CDR3aa: CASTPFGDTQYF
v_gene: TRBV5-4; j_gene: TRBJ2-3; d_gene: -; abundance: -; CDR3nt: TGTGCCAGCAGCCGAAATCAGGGCACAGATACGCAGTATTTT; CDR3aa: CASSRNQGTDTQYF
v_gene: TRBV6-5; j_gene: TRBJ2-3; d_gene: TRBD2; abundance: -; CDR3nt: TGTGCCAGCAGTTACCCACTAGCGGGGGCCACAGATACGCAGTATTTT; CDR3aa: CASSYPLAGATDTQYF
v_gene: TRBV20-1; j_gene: TRBJ2-3; d_gene: TRBD2; abundance: -; CDR3nt: TGCAGTGCTAGACTAGCGGGGGATTTTGATACGCAGTATTTT; CDR3aa: CSARLAGDFDTQYF
v_gene: TRBV29-1; j_gene: TRBJ2-7; d_gene: TRBD1; abundance: -; CDR3nt: TGCAGCGGAAGACAGGGGGCAGGCGAGCAGTACTTC; CDR3aa: CSGRQGAGEQYF
v_gene: TRBV10-3; j_gene: TRBJ2-1; d_gene: TRBD2; abundance: -; CDR3nt: TGTGCCATCAGTGATCCGCTAGCGGGAGGGCTTCAGTTCTTC; CDR3aa: CAISDPLAGGLQFF
v_gene: TRBV14; j_gene: TRBJ2-4; d_gene: -; abundance: once; CDR3nt: TGTGCCAGCAGCCCAGGACCCGGGGGCAAGTACTTC; CDR3aa: CASSPGPGGKYF
v_gene: TRBV6-5; j_gene: TRBJ2-5; d_gene: TRBD2; abundance: -; CDR3nt: TGTGCCAGCAGTTCCCTAGCGGGAGAACAAGAGACCCAGTACTTC; CDR3aa: CASSSLAGEQETQYF
v_gene: TRBV5-6; j_gene: TRBJ2-5; d_gene: TRBD1; abundance: -; CDR3nt: TGTGCCAGCAGCCCTGGGACAGCCAAAACCAGAACCCAGTACTTC; CDR3aa: CASSPGTAKTRTQYF
v_gene: TRBV7-8; j_gene: TRBJ2-5; d_gene: -; abundance: -; CDR3nt: TGTGCCAGCAGCCCTCGACCGTACCAAGAGACCCAGTACTTC; CDR3aa: CASSPRPYQETQYF
v_gene: TRBV5-1; j_gene: TRBJ1-1; d_gene: TRBD1; abundance: -; CDR3nt: TGCGCCAGCAGCTTGGTTAAGGGGGCGAACACTGAAGCTTTCTTT; CDR3aa: CASSLVKGANTEAFF
v_gene: TRBV27; j_gene: TRBJ1-6; d_gene: -; abundance: -; CDR3nt: TGTGCCAGCAGTTTCGTTGCGGGGTCACCCCTCCACTTT; CDR3aa: CASSFVAGSPLHF
v_gene: TRBV20-1; j_gene: TRBJ2-3; d_gene: TRBD2; abundance: -; CDR3nt: TGCAGTGCTAGGGAACTAGCGGGGTCAGATACGCAGTATTTT; CDR3aa: CSARELAGSDTQYF
v_gene: TRBV6-1; j_gene: TRBJ2-7; d_gene: -; abundance: -; CDR3nt: TGTGCCAGCAGTGAATACTACGAGCAGTACTTC; CDR3aa: CASSEYYEQYF
v_gene: TRBV15; j_gene: TRBJ1-5; d_gene: TRBD1; abundance: -; CDR3nt: TGTGCCACCAGCACTGGAGTGGGACAGGGGTATCAGCCCCAGCATTTT; CDR3aa: CATSTGVGQGYQPQHF
v_gene: TRBV7-3; j_gene: TRBJ2-1; d_gene: -; abundance: -; CDR3nt: TGTGCCAGCAGCTTAGAGAAAGGGAAGGGCAATGAGCAGTTCTTC; CDR3aa: CASSLEKGKGNEQFF
v_gene: TRBV5-1; j_gene: TRBJ1-1; d_gene: TRBD1; abundance: -; CDR3nt: TGCGCCAGCAGCTCGGGACAGTCTGAAGCTTTCTTT; CDR3aa: CASSSGQSEAFF
v_gene: TRBV27; j_gene: TRBJ1-2; d_gene: TRBD1; abundance: -; CDR3nt: TGTGCCAGCAGCCAGACAGGGGACTATGGCTACACCTTC; CDR3aa: CASSQTGDYGYTF
v_gene: TRBV6-4; j_gene: TRBJ1-1; d_gene: TRBD1; abundance: -; CDR3nt: TGTGCCAGCAGTGAACAGGGGGGGACTGAAGCTTTCTTT; CDR3aa: CASSEQGGTEAFF
v_gene: TRBV20-1; j_gene: TRBJ1-4; d_gene: -; abundance: -; CDR3nt: TGCAGTGTGCGACAGTATGAAAAACTGTTTTTT; CDR3aa: CSVRQYEKLFF
v_gene: TRBV10-3; j_gene: TRBJ1-5; d_gene: -; abundance: once; CDR3nt: TGTGCCATCAGTGGGGGACTGTCTGGAGGGGGCAATCAGCCCCAGCATTTT; CDR3aa: CAISGGLSGGGNQPQHF
v_gene: TRBV29-1; j_gene: TRBJ1-1; d_gene: -; abundance: -; CDR3nt: TGCAGCGTCCGAGCAGGGTTGGACACTGAAGCTTTCTTT; CDR3aa: CSVRAGLDTEAFF
v_gene: TRBV20-1; j_gene: TRBJ2-3; d_gene: TRBD2; abundance: -; CDR3nt: TGCAGTGGTACAGCGGGATCTAGCACAGATACGCAGTATTTT; CDR3aa: CSGTAGSSTDTQYF
v_gene: TRBV7-2; j_gene: TRBJ2-1; d_gene: -; abundance: -; CDR3nt: TGTGCCAGCAGCCTTGGGGGGGCTGGTAATGAGCAGTTCTTC; CDR3aa: CASSLGGAGNEQFF
v_gene: TRBV27; j_gene: TRBJ1-2; d_gene: -; abundance: -; CDR3nt: TGTGCCAGCAGCTACCTAGTTGGAGATTCTAACTATGGCTACACCTTC; CDR3aa: CASSYLVGDSNYGYTF
v_gene: TRBV7-2; j_gene: TRBJ2-5; d_gene: -; abundance: -; CDR3nt: TGTGCCAGCAGCCGAACAGGGAAAGAGACCCAGTACTTC; CDR3aa: CASSRTGKETQYF
v_gene: TRBV29-1; j_gene: TRBJ1-4; d_gene: TRBD1; abundance: -; CDR3nt: TGCAGCGCTACTGCCTCGGGACAGTTAAATGAAAAACTGTTTTTT; CDR3aa: CSATASGQLNEKLFF
v_gene: TRBV7-2; j_gene: TRBJ2-3; d_gene: TRBD1; abundance: -; CDR3nt: TGTGCCAGCAGCCCCGGAACAGGGGCAGGCACAGATACGCAGTATTTT; CDR3aa: CASSPGTGAGTDTQYF
v_gene: TRBV4-1; j_gene: TRBJ2-1; d_gene: TRBD2; abundance: -; CDR3nt: TGCGCCAGCAGCCTAACTAGCGGGAGGTACAATGAGCAGTTCTTC; CDR3aa: CASSLTSGRYNEQFF
v_gene: TRBV6-2/TRBV6-3; j_gene: TRBJ1-5; d_gene: -; abundance: -; CDR3nt: TGTGCCAGCAGTTACTCGAATCATCAGCCCCAGCATTTT; CDR3aa: CASSYSNHQPQHF